Below, 14 T cell receptor beta chains from the same sample are listed, as sequenced in a study of spatial heterogeneity in lung cancer. TCRdb re-called the 5' RACE reads through MiXCR, storing one row per CDR3 protein. The data show around 7,400 distinct CDR3 sequences, with roughly 7.5% seen just once and roughly 8% held by the top ten. Time point in this sample: sample taken at primary tumor resection. Points from the study as a whole: Higher tumor mutation counts went along with higher counts of expanded intratumoral alpha and beta TCRs.

No antigen has been assigned to these receptors. The material was lung tumor tissue, obtained at surgery. The receptors shown here come from a male donor with early-stage non-small cell lung cancer.

This clonotype was detected a few times. The gene calls are TRBV20-1 and TRBJ2-1, with D possibly being TRBD1 (6 bases). CDR3 size: 11 residues. Trimming took 6 bases from V and 14 from J, leaving 17 bases between them. Per the germline V gene, CDR1 is DFQATT and CDR2 is SNEGSKA (reference sequence). The CDR3 is CSAQDSLREFF. The CDR3, as DNA: TGCAGTGCCCAGGACAGCCTTCGGGAGTTCTTC.

In this sample, this clonotype turned up many times. Written as DNA, the CDR3 is TGTGCCAGCAGGCCGGGACCGGGTGAAAAACTGTTTTTT. Protein sequence: CASRPGPGEKLFF. The genes are TRBV28 and TRBJ1-4; D is perhaps TRBD1 (5 bases). Germline-derived CDR1 and CDR2 are MDHEN and SYDVKM. With 6 bases removed from V and 7 bases from J, the gap between germline ends came to 12 bases. There are 13 residues in the CDR3.

This clonotype was observed at least ten times. V is TRBV28 and J is TRBJ2-7, with 8 bases lining up with TRBD2. Germline V CDR1 and CDR2: MDHEN, SYDVKM. V dropped 9 bases and J dropped 5; count of bases not matched to a gene: 9. CDR3 size: 13 residues. The CDR3 DNA reads as TGTGCCAGTACGGCGGGAGGCTCGGACGAGCAGTACTTC. Its translation is CASTAGGSDEQYF.

Only a few counts were recorded for this clonotype. Here the CDR3 reads CASSSPPDGARANYGYTF. In DNA form, the CDR3 reads TGTGCCAGCAGCTCCCCCCCTGATGGGGCGAGGGCTAACTATGGCTACACCTTC. V is TRBV9 and J is TRBJ1-2, with a possible D match to TRBD1 (5 bases). Trimming cost V 4 bases and J 0 bases, with 22 bases left between them. CDR3 length: 18 amino acids. CDR1 SGDLS and CDR2 YYNGEE come from the germline V gene.

By proportion, this clonotype is medium-sized. The chain has TRBV11-3 and TRBJ2-1, with 8 bases identical to TRBD2. Germline CDR1 and CDR2: SGHNT and YENEEA. This CDR3 spans 14 amino acids. V was pared by 4 bases and J by 2 bases, with 1 base of the junction left unmatched. CDR3 residues: CASSSGLAYNEQFF. The CDR3, as DNA: TGTGCCAGCAGCTCGGGACTAGCCTACAATGAGCAGTTCTTC.

This clonotype is medium-sized in the sample. The V gene is TRBV6-1, the J gene TRBJ1-2, with 10 bases that match TRBD1. The CDR3 has 17 residues. V was pared by 2 bases and J by 4 bases, with 10 bases of the junction left unmatched. Germline V CDR1 and CDR2: MNHNS, SASEGT. CDR3 sequence (DNA): TGTGCCAGCAGTGAACTCTCTCCGGACAGGGGGGCCTATGGCTACACCTTC. Translation gives CASSELSPDRGAYGYTF.

This clonotype is medium-sized within its sample. The rearrangement links TRBV5-1 to TRBJ2-2, with no clear D. The V gene lost 0 bases and the J gene lost 4 bases, with 7 bases spanning the gap. The germline CDR1 and CDR2 sequences are SGHRS and YFSETQ. This CDR3 has 14 amino acids. The CDR3 DNA follows: TGCGCCAGCAGCTTGGGACGGGTCACCGGGGAGCTGTTTTTT. Protein sequence: CASSLGRVTGELFF.

This clonotype has more than one count but fewer than ten. The gene calls are TRBV6-5 and TRBJ2-7, with D maybe TRBD1 (5 bases). The CDR3 has 15 amino acids. Germline V gives CDR1 MNHEY, CDR2 SVGAGI. V dropped 1 base and J dropped 3 bases, with 13 bases sitting between them. Written as DNA, the CDR3 is TGTGCCAGCAGTTACTGGCAGGGTAACCTCTACGAGCAGTACTTC. It is translated as CASSYWQGNLYEQYF.

This clonotype was seen at least ten times. V gene TRBV20-1 combines with J gene TRBJ2-1, with 10 positions matching TRBD2. Germline V gene sequence: CDR1 DFQATT, CDR2 SNEGSKA (reference sequence). This CDR3 comprises 16 residues. With 2 bases clipped from V and 0 bases from J, the junction kept 4 bases outside the gene matches. The chain's CDR3 is CSARSLAGGSYNEQFF. As DNA, the CDR3 is TGCAGTGCTAGATCCTTAGCGGGGGGCTCCTACAATGAGCAGTTCTTC.

This clonotype qualifies as medium-sized. J is TRBJ2-7 and V is TRBV20-1; D might be TRBD2 (6 bases). The CDR3 covers 15 residues. Trimming removed 0 bases from V and 1 base from J, with 13 bases in between. In germline, CDR1 is DFQATT, CDR2 SNEGSKA (reference sequence). The CDR3 loop reads CSARDPGVRSYEQYF. CDR3 DNA sequence: TGCAGTGCTAGAGATCCGGGGGTTAGGTCCTACGAGCAGTACTTC.

This clonotype is classed as medium-sized. The chain couples TRBV5-1 to TRBJ2-5, with no clear D. The CDR3 has 15 residues. Germline-derived CDR1 and CDR2 are SGHRS and YFSETQ. Trimming shortened V by 1 base and J by 3 bases, and 13 bases separated the two germline ends. CDR3 sequence: CASSLIRQEKETQYF. The CDR3 coding sequence is TGCGCCAGCAGCTTGATTCGGCAGGAGAAAGAGACCCAGTACTTC.

This clonotype came up many times. The V gene is TRBV4-1, the J gene TRBJ2-3; 7 positions match TRBD2. The CDR3 runs to 15 residues. Trimming cost V 6 bases and J 0 bases; bases outside gene matches: 6. Germline V gene lookup returns CDR1 MGHRA and CDR2 YSYEKL. CDR3 bases: TGCGCCAGCAGTAGCGGGCCTTCTAGCACAGATACGCAGTATTTT. Translating gives CASSSGPSSTDTQYF.

This clonotype has at least ten counts. V is TRBV29-1 and J is TRBJ2-1; 10 bases map to TRBD2. Germline-derived CDR1 and CDR2 are SQVTM and ANQGSEA. The CDR3 runs to 14 residues. V shed 4 bases, J shed 4 bases, and the junction held 4 bases outside the gene matches. The CDR3 DNA sequence: TGCAGCGTTGGACAGGGACTAGCGTACAATGAGCAGTTCTTC. Protein product: CSVGQGLAYNEQFF.

This clonotype was detected many times. This sequence joins TRBV5-1 and TRBJ1-4, with TRBD1 identical over 8 bases. The CDR3 is 17 residues long. The ends lost 3 bases at V and 0 bases at J; junction bases unmatched: 7. Looked up from germline, CDR1 is SGHRS and CDR2 is YFSETQ. CDR3 in amino acids: CASSYGQGRATNEKLFF. Written as DNA, the CDR3 is TGCGCCAGCAGCTACGGACAGGGAAGGGCAACTAATGAAAAACTGTTTTTT. Full variable domain (remainder filled in from reference TRBV5-1 and TRBJ1-4): KAGVTQTPRYLIKTRGQQVTLSCSPISGHRSVSWYQQTPGQGLQFLFEYFSETQRNKGNFPGRFSGRQFSNSRSEMNVSTLELGDSALYLCASSYGQGRATNEKLFFGSGTQLSVL.